This T cell receptor beta chain came from a study of molecular identifiers for immune sequencing clone quantification. Bulk libraries came from a prior protocol with listed TCR primers. TCRdb independently ran MiXCR on the PCR reads; one entry per CDR3 protein. The sample holds about 630,000 distinct CDR3 sequences, about 25% seen once. CDR1 and CDR2 (germline): PRHDT, FYEKMQ (reference sequence). The ends were cut back, 0 bases at V and 10 bases at J, with 10 bases in the middle. The CDR3 consists of 12 residues. This clonotype was seen ten or more times. The rearrangement joins TRBV13 to TRBJ2-7; no reliable D call. The sequence came from a human donor in good health. Some libraries in this study had Jurkat cell RNA spiked in. What was sequenced was naive CD8+ T cells from blood, with Jurkat cell RNA spiked in. Stated subset: FACS-sorted CD8+CD4-CCR7+CD45RA+ naive T cells. CDR3 region: CASSLGGSDQYF. The CDR3 nucleotides read TGTGCCAGCAGCTTAGGAGGCTCAGACCAGTACTTC.